The rows below give T cell receptor beta chains drawn from one sample of a study of PD-1 blockade in classical Hodgkin lymphoma. Using immunoSEQ multiplex PCR, the repertoire was profiled, and TCRdb retains in-frame clones only, with some absent. The sample includes around 92,000 clones, approximately 83% of them seen just once. Sequenced material: peripheral blood mononuclear cells (PBMCs), taken before the fourth cycle of nivolumab. The receptors originated from a human donor with classical Hodgkin lymphoma. Each CDR3 is given with its conserved first and last residue. D genes are given only for firm matches.

.	TRBJ2-2	TRBV30	CAWSPGTGELFF
.	TRBJ2-2	TRBV11-2	CASSLTGYSGELFF
.	TRBJ2-3	TRBV6-6	CASSPGLAQYF
.	TRBJ2-7	TRBV7-2	CASSLVALDSYEQYF
.	TRBJ2-1	TRBV4-3	CASSQAAGGIYNEQFF
TRBD1	TRBJ1-2	TRBV30	CAWNDRGRTVGYTF
.	TRBJ2-5	TRBV10-1	CASSASGQTQYF
.	TRBJ2-5	TRBV7-9	CASSLAYQETQYF
TRBD1	TRBJ2-2	TRBV30	CAWIGPGWQGANGELFF
.	TRBJ2-1	TRBV5-8	CASSLETAVSYNEQFF
TRBD2	TRBJ2-7	TRBV29-1	CSVGGTSGSPYEQYF
.	TRBJ1-2	TRBV11-2	CASSLTLSGAPYGYTF
.	TRBJ1-2	TRBV7-3	CASRLEGANYGYTF
.	TRBJ2-7	TRBV7-9	CASSSGGSLYEQYF
.	TRBJ2-7	TRBV9	CASSARDWSYEQYF
TRBD2	TRBJ2-4	TRBV5-1	CASSGTSGRGNIQYF
TRBD1	TRBJ1-1	TRBV6-5	CASSSTGGYTEAFF
TRBD2	TRBJ2-1	TRBV18	CASSPPPGLAGGPVNNEQFF
TRBD2	TRBJ2-2	TRBV27	CASAGTSGNTGELFF
.	TRBJ2-5	TRBV11-2	CASSSPGTAEETQYF
.	TRBJ2-2	TRBV7-2	CASSLASTNTGELFF
TRBD1	TRBJ1-2	TRBV7-8	CASSPGQGLANYGYTF
.	TRBJ2-7	TRBV6-1	CASSDGGRYYEQYF
TRBD2	TRBJ2-3	TRBV10-3	CAISGREGGTDTQYF
.	TRBJ1-3	TRBV18	CASSAGQIDTIYF
.	TRBJ1-5	TRBV27	CASSFPNQPQHF
TRBD2	TRBJ2-7	TRBV27	CASSTGTSPHEQYF
.	TRBJ1-5	TRBV7-2	CASSQWGNQPQHF
.	TRBJ1-5	TRBV19	CASSIGQVYQPQHF
.	TRBJ2-7	TRBV29-1	CSVPRQAEYF
.	TRBJ2-5	TRBV11-2	CASSLWRETQYF
.	TRBJ1-1	TRBV6-5	CASSYSGGRLGTEAFF
TRBD1	TRBJ2-2	TRBV5-4	CASSLDPGGTNGELFF
.	TRBJ1-2	TRBV7-2	CASSLVGQRGYTF
.	TRBJ1-1	TRBV27	CASSAYMNTEAFF
.	TRBJ1-2	TRBV4-3	CASSQAVQEGYGYTF
.	TRBJ2-1	TRBV28	CASSPWNTGPDPQFF
.	TRBJ2-2	TRBV18	CAGSRGQFYTGELFF
.	TRBJ2-3	TRBV18	CASSPSLEDTQYF
.	TRBJ2-3	TRBV10-3	CAISARATDTQYF